The 25 T cell receptor beta chains below all came from one sample that was sequenced in a study of blood T cell repertoires in COVID-19. Repertoires were generated with immunoSEQ multiplex PCR, while TCRdb's copy carries only in-frame clones and drops some. Among 300,000 to 400,000 clones listed, 88% were seen once. The sample was PBMCs or T cells enriched from blood (not recorded which). All receptors come from a woman in her thirties with acute COVID-19.

This sequence joins TRBV6-5 and TRBJ1-1; D might be TRBD1 (5 bases). The V gene's germline CDR1 is MNHEY and CDR2 SVGAGI. The CDR3 sequence is 12 residues long. V gave up 11 bases and J gave up 5 bases, with 15 bases separating them. CDR3 coding DNA: TGTGCCTCAAGGGAAGGGGATACTGAAGCTTTCTTT. Translation gives CASREGDTEAFF.

The chain has TRBV7-9 and TRBJ1-2, with a possible D match to TRBD1 (6 bases). Per germline, CDR1 SEHNR and CDR2 FQNEAQ (reference sequence). There are 14 residues in the CDR3. The V end lost 6 bases, the J end lost 7 bases, and 18 bases lay between the germline ends. The CDR3 DNA follows: TGTGCCAGCAGTCCCTCCACAGGGCTTAGTGGCTACACCTTC. Protein product: CASSPSTGLSGYTF.

The rearrangement joins TRBV19 to TRBJ2-1; TRBD2 matches 10 bases. CDR3 length: 15 residues. After removal of 3 bases from V and 8 bases from J, the junction contained 7 bases not matched to a gene. Germline CDR1 LNHDA, CDR2 SQIVND (reference sequence). The CDR3 bases are TGTGCCAGTAGTATTTCAGCGGGGGGGCGGTATGAGCAGTTCTTC. Encoded protein: CASSISAGGRYEQFF.

J is TRBJ1-4 and V is TRBV5-1; a possible D gene is TRBD1 (6 bases). This CDR3 region has 15 residues. From germline, CDR1 is SGHRS and CDR2 YFSETQ. Trimming took 0 bases from V and 6 from J, leaving 12 bases between them. The CDR3 loop is CASSLGGQRYEKLFF. Here the CDR3 DNA reads TGCGCCAGCAGCTTGGGAGGACAGAGATATGAAAAACTGTTTTTT.

A single count supports this clone. J is TRBJ1-3 and V is TRBV19; unclear D gene. The CDR3 totals 15 residues. Per germline, CDR1 LNHDA and CDR2 SQIVND (reference sequence). With 8 bases removed from V and 0 bases from J, the gap between germline ends came to 14 bases. CDR3 residues: CASQNDIRSGNTIYF. CDR3 DNA sequence: TGTGCCAGTCAGAATGACATTCGCTCTGGAAACACCATATATTTT.

The gene calls are TRBV3-1 (or the pseudogene TRBV3-2) and TRBJ2-5; 9 bases fit TRBD1. CDR1 is LGHDT, CDR2 YNNKEL, per germline (reference sequence). J was trimmed by 7 bases and V by 2 bases; bases with no gene match: 5. There are 14 residues in the CDR3. CDR3 region: CASSQYRGPWTQYF. The CDR3 DNA follows: TGTGCCAGCAGCCAATACAGGGGGCCCTGGACCCAGTACTTC.

This clone was recorded a few times. This chain uses TRBV29-1 with TRBJ2-2; TRBD2 matches 7 bases. Per the germline V gene, CDR1 is SQVTM and CDR2 is ANQGSEA. J gave up 5 bases and V 4 bases, and 7 bases lay outside the gene matches. This CDR3 spans 14 amino acids. DNA for the CDR3: TGCAGCGTTGTTGCAGCGGGGTTAACCGGGGAGCTGTTTTTT. It encodes CSVVAAGLTGELFF.

CDR3 sequence reads: CASSISIGGTAQHF. DNA for the CDR3: TGTGCCAGTAGTATTAGTATCGGCGGGACGGCCCAGCATTTT. The chain uses TRBV19 and TRBJ1-5; D is possibly TRBD1 (5 bases). Germline V CDR1 and CDR2: LNHDA, SQIVND (reference sequence). Trimming stripped 3 bases from V and 11 bases from J, with 17 bases between. The CDR3 is 14 residues long.

This chain links TRBV14 with TRBJ1-4, with a tentative D call TRBD1 (5 bases). CDR1 and CDR2 from the germline V gene are SGHDN and FVKESK. This CDR3 comprises 16 residues. With 4 bases removed from V and 0 bases from J, the gap between germline ends came to 12 bases. CDR3 nucleotides: TGTGCCAGCAGCCTTAGGACACCATCAACTAATGAAAAACTGTTTTTT. Translation: CASSLRTPSTNEKLFF.

The chain joins TRBV5-6 to TRBJ1-1; D unresolved. The germline V gene encodes CDR1 SGHDT and CDR2 YYEEEE. Trimming left V 4 bases short and J 5 bases short, with 9 bases between. CDR3 length: 12 residues. CDR3 residues: CASSLRPTEAFF. DNA of the CDR3: TGTGCCAGCAGCCTGCGGCCGACTGAAGCTTTCTTT.

The chain has TRBV30 and TRBJ2-7, with D maybe TRBD2 (6 bases). V was trimmed by 3 bases and J by 5 bases, leaving 8 bases between them. The germline V gene has CDR1 GTSNPN and CDR2 SVGIG (reference sequence). The CDR3 length is 11 residues. The CDR3 protein is CAWSSGDEQYF. Written as DNA, the CDR3 is TGTGCCTGGAGCTCGGGGGACGAGCAGTACTTC.

This clone was counted a single time. CDR3 DNA sequence: TGTGCCACCAGTGATTTAGGAGCAGATACGCAGTATTTT. It is translated as CATSDLGADTQYF. This rearrangement joins TRBV24-1 to TRBJ2-3; D gene uncertain. The length of the CDR3 is 13 residues. Trimming pared 1 base from V and 4 bases from J, leaving 5 bases between. Germline V gene data show CDR1 as KGHDR and CDR2 as SFDVKD.

The CDR3 sequence: CASSTPTGEAFF. As DNA, the CDR3 is TGCGCCAGCAGTACCCCGACAGGGGAAGCTTTCTTT. This chain joins TRBV10-2 and TRBJ1-1, with 7 bases aligning to TRBD1. The V gene end was trimmed by 5 bases and the J gene end by 8 bases; junction bases not matched to a gene: 5. The CDR3 runs to 12 residues. CDR1 WSHSY and CDR2 SAAADI come from the germline V gene.

The chain uses TRBV9 and TRBJ1-6; possible D gene TRBD1, 5 bases. Germline V gene data show CDR1 as SGDLS and CDR2 as YYNGEE. V gave up 0 bases and J gave up 10 bases, with 11 bases separating them. The CDR3 sequence is 14 residues long. CDR3 amino acids: CASSVGQGFSPLHF. CDR3 DNA sequence: TGTGCCAGCAGCGTAGGCCAGGGCTTCTCACCCCTCCACTTT.

The chain uses TRBV5-1 and TRBJ2-7; 7 bases line up with TRBD1. V was clipped by 0 bases and J by 2 bases; unmatched bases: 5. CDR1 and CDR2 from the germline V gene are SGHRS and YFSETQ. The CDR3 has 15 residues. CDR3 nucleotides: TGCGCCAGCAGCTTGGTGGTAGGGGGCGCCTACGAGCAGTACTTC. This gives the protein CASSLVVGGAYEQYF.

This clone has more than one count but fewer than ten. V usage is TRBV3-1 (or the pseudogene TRBV3-2) and J usage is TRBJ2-1; 8 bases align to TRBD2. CDR1 and CDR2 from the germline V gene are LGHDT and YNNKEL (reference sequence). With 1 base clipped from V and 9 bases from J, the junction kept 5 bases outside the gene matches. The CDR3 totals 14 residues. CDR3 in amino acids: CASSQAGGKGEQFF. The CDR3 bases are TGTGCCAGCAGCCAAGCGGGAGGGAAGGGTGAGCAGTTCTTC.

CDR3 coding DNA: TGTGCCAGCACGGGAATAGCGGGGGGGTTTGGGACCCAGTACTTC. As protein: CASTGIAGGFGTQYF. This chain joins TRBV6-5 and TRBJ2-5; 11 nucleotides line up with TRBD2. Germline V CDR1 and CDR2: MNHEY, SVGAGI. V gave up 7 bases and J gave up 7 bases; unmatched junction bases: 11. This CDR3 contains 15 residues.

The chain couples TRBV4-3 to TRBJ2-1, with D possibly being TRBD2 (6 bases). This CDR3 is 17 amino acids long. V gave up 1 base and J gave up 7 bases, with 20 bases separating them. The V gene's germline CDR1 is LGHNA and CDR2 YSLEER. The CDR3 nucleotides are TGCGCCAGCAGCCAAGGTAAACCGGGAGCTAGGGCGAATGAGCAGTTCTTC. Translation: CASSQGKPGARANEQFF.

The V gene is TRBV9, the J gene TRBJ1-1, with 7 bases lining up with TRBD1. Germline V gene lookup returns CDR1 SGDLS and CDR2 YYNGEE. The CDR3 has 14 amino acids. V was pared by 3 bases and J by 5 bases, with 7 bases of the junction left unmatched. CDR3 residues: CASSARYRGTEAFF. Written as DNA, the CDR3 is TGTGCCAGCAGCGCACGTTACAGGGGTACTGAAGCTTTCTTT.

The chain combines TRBV9 with TRBJ2-3, with 8 bases that match TRBD2. The trim removed 4 bases at V and 2 bases at J, leaving 9 bases unmatched. The CDR3 is made up of 16 amino acids. The germline V gene encodes CDR1 SGDLS and CDR2 YYNGEE. The CDR3 DNA reads TGTGCCAGCAGCTCGAGGACTAGCCGGAACACAGATACGCAGTATTTT. It encodes CASSSRTSRNTDTQYF.

The chain employs TRBV19 and TRBJ1-1; possible D gene TRBD1, 5 bases. Per germline, CDR1 LNHDA and CDR2 SQIVND (reference sequence). This CDR3 contains 15 residues. V gave up 7 bases and J gave up 4 bases, with 19 bases separating them. CDR3 sequence reads: CASTAVPEGITEAFF. The CDR3 nucleotides are TGTGCCAGTACCGCCGTACCGGAGGGGATCACTGAAGCTTTCTTT.

The chain has TRBV5-1 and TRBJ2-2; the D is unclear. Germline V gene lookup returns CDR1 SGHRS and CDR2 YFSETQ. With 4 bases removed from V and 7 bases from J, the gap between germline ends came to 20 bases. The CDR3 length is 16 residues. CDR3 sequence reads: CASSPPGGIVGGELFF. The CDR3 DNA follows: TGCGCCAGCAGCCCTCCGGGTGGTATCGTCGGCGGGGAGCTGTTTTTT.

The rearrangement uses TRBV3-1 (or the pseudogene TRBV3-2) and TRBJ2-5, with a possible D match to TRBD2 (5 bases). There are 15 residues in the CDR3. The V gene's germline CDR1 is LGHDT and CDR2 YNNKEL (reference sequence). V gave up 1 base and J gave up 7 bases, with 16 bases separating them. CDR3: CASSQVSTPEGTQYF. The CDR3 region has the DNA TGTGCCAGCAGCCAAGTCTCCACCCCAGAGGGGACCCAGTACTTC.

The CDR3 sequence is CAGQKGGTEKLFF. In nucleotides, the CDR3 is TGTGCCGGCCAGAAGGGGGGGACAGAAAAACTGTTTTTT. V and J are TRBV30 and TRBJ1-4; the D gene is possibly TRBD1 (6 bases). From germline, CDR1 is GTSNPN and CDR2 SVGIG (reference sequence). The V and J ends lost 8 bases and 8 bases respectively, with 18 bases between them. The length of the CDR3 is 13 residues.

The chain carries TRBV5-6 and TRBJ1-6, with 7 bases aligning to TRBD1. Germline-derived CDR1 and CDR2 are SGHDT and YYEEEE. V was pared by 1 base and J by 8 bases, with 6 bases of the junction left unmatched. The CDR3 extends over 15 amino acids. The CDR3 sequence is CASSLYDRVDSPLHF. CDR3 nucleotide sequence: TGTGCCAGCAGCTTGTATGACAGGGTCGATTCACCCCTCCACTTT.